Described below is a single TCR beta chain sequence and its context. Its antigen is unidentified. The assay was immunoSEQ multiplex PCR, and TCRdb's table has in-frame clones only and misses some. The sample contains about 1.4 million clones, more than 95% of which appear only once. This entry belongs to a study of shared clonotypes between healthy human individuals. Germline-derived CDR1 and CDR2 are MNHEY and SMNVEV (reference sequence). The CDR3 has 13 residues. Trimming cost V 10 bases and J 7 bases; bases outside gene matches: 8. Overall study findings and caveats: Among donors, clonotype sharing was expected to be affected by sequencing depth. The study's rarefaction showed incomplete sorted-subset sequencing despite large depth.

The sequence was collected from a man aged 25-40 years in good health. The sequenced sample consisted of naive CD4+ T cells sorted from blood. As to subset: CD45RA+ positively selected. The chain joins TRBV27 to TRBJ2-5; 11 nucleotides match TRBD2. Written as DNA, the CDR3 is TGTGCCACCAACTTAGCGGGAGGGGGGACCCAGTACTTC. Protein product: CATNLAGGGTQYF.